The 10 T cell receptor beta chains listed next were all sequenced from one sample in a study of glioma-infiltrating T cells after dendritic cell vaccination. Indicated time point: after dendritic cell vaccination, including at tumor progression/relapse. TCRdb keeps only in-frame clones here, not all; method: immunoSEQ multiplex PCR. Here the sample spans 70,000 to 100,000 clones, around 83% being singletons. The source material was blood, sampled after dendritic cell vaccination. These receptors all stem from a human donor with glioblastoma.

This chain links TRBV10-3 with TRBJ2-7; TRBD2 agrees at 9 bases. Germline V gives CDR1 ENHRY, CDR2 SYGVKD. V shed 0 bases and J 7 bases; nucleotides not matched to a gene: 10. The CDR3 sequence is 16 residues long. For the CDR3, the DNA is TGTGCCATCAGTGAGTCGATGTTAGCGGGGGCCTGGGAGCAGTACTTC. Its translation is CAISESMLAGAWEQYF.

The chain has TRBV19 and TRBJ1-5; the D gene is possibly TRBD1 (5 bases). Trimming shortened V by 5 bases and J by 6 bases, and 14 bases separated the two germline ends. Germline-derived CDR1 and CDR2 are LNHDA and SQIVND (reference sequence). The CDR3 is 14 residues long. CDR3 amino acids: CASSRWQGSQPQHF. CDR3 sequence (DNA): TGTGCCAGTAGTCGCTGGCAGGGAAGTCAGCCCCAGCATTTT.

This chain links TRBV5-8 with TRBJ2-1, with 9 bases lining up with TRBD2. V was pared by 0 bases and J by 4 bases, with 8 bases of the junction left unmatched. The CDR3 has 17 amino acids. The germline V gene encodes CDR1 SGHTS and CDR2 YDEGEE. Here the CDR3 reads CASSLARSGGLYNEQFF. The CDR3 DNA reads TGTGCCAGCAGCTTGGCCCGGAGCGGGGGGTTATACAATGAGCAGTTCTTC.

The CDR3 coding sequence is TGTGCCATCAGTAGCGGAGCTGGAAACACCATATATTTT. It translates to CAISSGAGNTIYF. This chain connects TRBV10-3 to TRBJ1-3; D not resolved. V lost 5 bases and J lost 2, with 7 bases in between. The CDR3 loop spans 13 amino acids. The germline CDR1 and CDR2 sequences are ENHRY and SYGVKD.

The V gene is TRBV9, the J gene TRBJ2-5; D is possibly TRBD2 (5 bases). Trimming cost V 0 bases and J 5 bases, with 11 bases left between them. The germline CDR1 and CDR2 sequences are SGDLS and YYNGEE. The CDR3 is 14 amino acids. The CDR3 DNA is TGTGCCAGCAGCGTAGAGTCTAGCAAGGAGACCCAGTACTTC. Residues: CASSVESSKETQYF.

The CDR3 nucleotides read TGCGCCAGCAGACTAGCGAGACAGGGGATTAATGAGCAGTTCTTC. This gives the protein CASRLARQGINEQFF. J is TRBJ2-1 and V is TRBV4-3; a weak D match, TRBD1 (8 bases). Trimming left V 6 bases short and J 7 bases short, with 19 bases between. Germline CDR1 and CDR2: LGHNA and YSLEER. The CDR3 spans 15 residues.

In its sample, this clone was seen a few times. The chain combines TRBV6-1 with TRBJ1-1, with D uncertain. Trimming removed 6 bases from V and 0 bases from J, with 11 bases in between. CDR3 length: 14 amino acids. CDR1 is MNHNS and CDR2 is SASEGT in the germline V gene. The CDR3 is CASRAGILNTEAFF. CDR3 DNA sequence: TGTGCCAGCAGGGCGGGCATTTTGAACACTGAAGCTTTCTTT.

This sequence joins TRBV27 and TRBJ1-3; perhaps TRBD1 as D (5 bases). V lost 6 bases and J lost 5, with 14 bases in between. Germline V gene sequence: CDR1 MNHEY, CDR2 SMNVEV (reference sequence). The CDR3 totals 14 residues. CDR3 in DNA: TGTGCCAGCAGCCCAAGCGGGGGTAGAAACACCATATATTTT. Residues: CASSPSGGRNTIYF.

The chain recombines TRBV6-1 with TRBJ2-1, with 10 bases aligning to TRBD1. V lost 11 bases and J lost 6; bases outside the gene matches: 7. This CDR3 is built from 13 residues. Germline V CDR1 and CDR2: MNHNS, SASEGT. The CDR3 coding sequence is TGTGCCGGCGGGACAGGGGAACCCAATGAGCAGTTCTTC. This translates into CAGGTGEPNEQFF.

The genes are TRBV2 and TRBJ1-3; D unclear. V was pared by 6 bases and J by 5 bases, with 14 bases between. CDR3 length: 14 residues. Per germline, CDR1 SNHLY and CDR2 FYNNEI. For the CDR3, the DNA is TGTGCCAGCAGAGACACCGGGAAACGAAACACCATATATTTT. Translating gives CASRDTGKRNTIYF.